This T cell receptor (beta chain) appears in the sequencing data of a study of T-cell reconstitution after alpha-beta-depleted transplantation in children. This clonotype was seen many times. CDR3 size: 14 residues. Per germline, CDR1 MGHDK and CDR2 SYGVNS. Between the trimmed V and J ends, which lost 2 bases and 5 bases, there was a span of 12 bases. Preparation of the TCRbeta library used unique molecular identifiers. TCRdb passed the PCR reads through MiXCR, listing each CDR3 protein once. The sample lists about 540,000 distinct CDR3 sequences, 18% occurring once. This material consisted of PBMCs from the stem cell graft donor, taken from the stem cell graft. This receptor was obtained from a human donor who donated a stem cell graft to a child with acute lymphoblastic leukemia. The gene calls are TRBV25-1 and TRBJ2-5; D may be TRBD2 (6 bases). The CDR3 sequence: CASSERGTGETQYF. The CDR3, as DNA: TGTGCCAGCAGTGAACGGGGGACTGGGGAGACCCAGTACTTC.